This T cell receptor beta chain stems from a study of sequential checkpoint blockade in melanoma. Study context: TCRβ was sequenced from DNA of 90 or so pretreatment tumors.

Noted treatment: randomized to nivolumab then ipilimumab (arm A) or the reverse (arm B). Trimming removed 8 bases from V and 6 bases from J; junction bases left unmatched: 10. The CDR3 covers 14 residues. Per the germline V gene, CDR1 is SGHNT and CDR2 is YENEEA. This clone was seen repeatedly, ten times or more. Clones were sequenced by immunoSEQ multiplex PCR, and TCRdb holds only the in-frame ones, with some missing. The table has about 2,400 clones, about 19% seen once. The source material was tumor tissue (inferred from file names), sampled from a patient given nivolumab and ipilimumab in sequence. The rearrangement links TRBV11-3 to TRBJ2-7, with 10 positions matching TRBD2. The clonotype comes from a human donor with melanoma. Here the CDR3 DNA reads TGTGCCAGCGGGGAACTAGCGGGGTTTGCCGAGCAGTACTTC. Translation gives CASGELAGFAEQYF.